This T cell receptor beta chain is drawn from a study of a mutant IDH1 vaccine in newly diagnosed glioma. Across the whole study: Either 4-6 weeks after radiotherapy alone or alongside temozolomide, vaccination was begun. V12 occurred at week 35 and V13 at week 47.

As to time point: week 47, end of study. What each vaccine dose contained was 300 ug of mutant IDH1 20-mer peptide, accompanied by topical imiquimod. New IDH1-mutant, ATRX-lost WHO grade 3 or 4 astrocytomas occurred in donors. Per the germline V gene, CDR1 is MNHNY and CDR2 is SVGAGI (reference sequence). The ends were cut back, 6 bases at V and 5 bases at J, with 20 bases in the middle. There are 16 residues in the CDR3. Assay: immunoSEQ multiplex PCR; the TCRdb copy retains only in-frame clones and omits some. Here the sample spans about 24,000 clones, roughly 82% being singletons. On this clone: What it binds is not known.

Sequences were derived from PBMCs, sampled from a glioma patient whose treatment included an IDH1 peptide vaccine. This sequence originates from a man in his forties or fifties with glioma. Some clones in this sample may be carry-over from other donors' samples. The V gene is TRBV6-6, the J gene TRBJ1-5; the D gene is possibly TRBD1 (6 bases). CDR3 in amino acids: CASSPLGGGWDQPQHF. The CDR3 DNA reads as TGTGCCAGCAGCCCCCTTGGCGGGGGCTGGGATCAGCCCCAGCATTTT.